This T cell receptor (beta chain) was identified in a study of T cell repertoires in cytomegalovirus infection. Across the whole study: Alongside well-studied HLA-B-restricted CMV epitopes, recently identified HLA-C-restricted CMV epitopes were also used. Findings of the study overall: What dominated the ex vivo response were HLA-C-restricted CMV-specific TCR beta clonotypes.

Germline CDR1 reads SGHTA; CDR2 reads FQGNSA. The junction had 5 bases not matched to a gene; V was cut back by 1 base and J by 2 bases. The CDR3 extends over 16 amino acids. TCRdb reprocessed the reads via MiXCR and lists one record per CDR3 protein. The data hold approximately 280,000 distinct CDR3 sequences, with approximately 22% observed a single time. As concerns this clonotype: Its antigen remains unknown.

The TCR sequence derives from a human donor in good health (CMV status not recorded). Some clones in this sample may be carry-over from other donors' samples. Source: cultured PBMCs, taken from culture after CMV antigen stimulation. The chain links TRBV7-2 to TRBJ2-3; 8 bases are a match to TRBD2. The CDR3 sequence is CASSLGSGGYTDTQYF. CDR3 DNA sequence: TGTGCCAGCAGCTTAGGCAGCGGGGGTTACACAGATACGCAGTATTTT.